This is a list of T cell receptor beta chains from one sample in a study of CD8+ T cells in alopecia areata. Repertoires were generated with immunoSEQ multiplex PCR, while TCRdb's copy carries only in-frame clones and drops some. Of about 190,000 clones in the sample, under 70% were seen once. The source material was CD4+ T cells sorted from blood, sampled at week 4, from a patient treated with tofacitinib. The source is a human donor with alopecia areata. Each CDR3 is given with its conserved first and last residue. D genes are given only for firm matches. Size is stated for part of the rows, as once, few or many counts, or as a class when the clone is expanded.

CDR3 DNA | CDR3 protein | V gene | D gene | clone size | J gene | CDR3 length
TGCAGCGTTGAATCGGACAGGGGCACCGGGGAGCTGTTTTTT | CSVESDRGTGELFF | TRBV29-1 | TRBD1 | few | TRBJ2-2 | 14
TGTGCCATCAGTGTGAGGGGTGTCCAAGAGACCCAGTACTTC | CAISVRGVQETQYF | TRBV10-3 | . | . | TRBJ2-5 | 14
TGCAGCGTTGGACTTTGGGAGACCCAGTACTTC | CSVGLWETQYF | TRBV29-1 | . | few | TRBJ2-5 | 11
TGTGCCACCAGCCCGAGGGGGGGCAGCAATCAGCCCCAGCATTTT | CATSPRGGSNQPQHF | TRBV15 | . | . | TRBJ1-5 | 15
TGTGCCAGCAGTGAATGGGGAAATTCACCCCTCCACTTT | CASSEWGNSPLHF | TRBV2 | . | . | TRBJ1-6 | 13
TGTGCCAGCAGCCCCCGAGGGGGGGGATTTAACTATGGCTACACCTTC | CASSPRGGGFNYGYTF | TRBV7-2 | . | . | TRBJ1-2 | 16
TGTGCCAGCAGCCACCCGGGGTGGGCTTTCTTT | CASSHPGWAFF | TRBV4-2 | . | few | TRBJ1-1 | 11
TGCAGTGCCATCCAGGAAGATACGCAGTATTTT | CSAIQEDTQYF | TRBV20-1 | . | few | TRBJ2-3 | 11
TGTGCCAGCAGCCTACGGACAGGGATGACCGGGGAGCTGTTTTTT | CASSLRTGMTGELFF | TRBV14 | TRBD1 | . | TRBJ2-2 | 15
TGTGCCAGCAGTTGGGGATCTGGTGAGACCCAGTACTTC | CASSWGSGETQYF | TRBV6-6 | . | . | TRBJ2-5 | 13
TGTGCTAGCAGCCTCCTTGGGGTAGCGGGGGCCCAAGAGACCCAGTACTTC | CASSLLGVAGAQETQYF | TRBV7-7 | TRBD2 | . | TRBJ2-5 | 17
TGTGCCAGCAGCGGGACTAGCGGGGGGGGCCACAGGGCCCAGTACTTC | CASSGTSGGGHRAQYF | TRBV2 | TRBD2 | . | TRBJ2-5 | 16
TGTGCCTGGAGTTTGAATTTGAACACTGAAGCTTTCTTT | CAWSLNLNTEAFF | TRBV30 | . | . | TRBJ1-1 | 13
TGCGCCAGCAGCTTGGGATTAGGGGCGGGGAATCAGCCCCAGCATTTT | CASSLGLGAGNQPQHF | TRBV5-1 | . | . | TRBJ1-5 | 16
TGTGCCACCAGCAGAGATATCCACGAGCAGTACTTC | CATSRDIHEQYF | TRBV15 | . | . | TRBJ2-7 | 12
TGTGCCAGCAGCCCAGGTTCCACAGATACGCAGTATTTT | CASSPGSTDTQYF | TRBV7-2 | . | . | TRBJ2-3 | 13
TGTGCCAGCAGAGAACAGGGAGGGGGCGGCTACACCTTC | CASREQGGGGYTF | TRBV6-5 | TRBD1 | . | TRBJ1-2 | 13
TGTGCCAGCCTGGGTGGCCTGAACACTGAAGCTTTCTTT | CASLGGLNTEAFF | TRBV10-3 | . | . | TRBJ1-1 | 13
TGCAGCGTCCCCCGGGTTACAGGCTTGAACTATGGCTACACCTTC | CSVPRVTGLNYGYTF | TRBV29-1 | . | . | TRBJ1-2 | 15
TGTGCCAGCAGCAAATCACGAGAAAAACTGTTTTTT | CASSKSREKLFF | TRBV6-5 | . | . | TRBJ1-4 | 12
TGTGCCTGGAGTCAAGAGACCCAGTACTTC | CAWSQETQYF | TRBV30 | . | . | TRBJ2-5 | 10
TGCGCCAGCAGCCCGCTTGGGACACAAAGTTCGGGTGAGCAGTTCTTC | CASSPLGTQSSGEQFF | TRBV5-1 | . | . | TRBJ2-1 | 16
TGTGCCAGCAGCTTAGACGCCCCTTCGACCCAGTACTTC | CASSLDAPSTQYF | TRBV7-2 | . | once | TRBJ2-5 | 13
TGCAGCGTCCCCGGGACTAGCGGTTCGAACACCGGGGAGCTGTTTTTT | CSVPGTSGSNTGELFF | TRBV29-1 | TRBD2 | . | TRBJ2-2 | 16
TGTGCCAGCAGCCCCCAAAGGGACACTGAAGCTTTCTTT | CASSPQRDTEAFF | TRBV7-2 | . | once | TRBJ1-1 | 13
TGTGCCAGCTCCGTGGGAGTTTACAATGAGCAGTTCTTC | CASSVGVYNEQFF | TRBV19 | . | . | TRBJ2-1 | 13
TGTGCCAGCAGCCGAGGGTCGGGGGGACAGCCCCAGCATTTT | CASSRGSGGQPQHF | TRBV7-2 | . | . | TRBJ1-5 | 14
TGCAGCGCGGGGCGGCAGCTGAACACTGAAGCTTTCTTT | CSAGRQLNTEAFF | TRBV29-1 | . | . | TRBJ1-1 | 13
TGCAGCGTTGAATCCCTTGTTGAAGCTTTCTTT | CSVESLVEAFF | TRBV29-1 | . | . | TRBJ1-1 | 11
TGTGCCAGCAGCCAAGGGAGCAGTCCCATTTACGAGCAGTACTTC | CASSQGSSPIYEQYF | TRBV7-2 | . | . | TRBJ2-7 | 15
TGCAGTGCTACCCGCGTCGGGGGCTACACCTTC | CSATRVGGYTF | TRBV20-1 | . | . | TRBJ1-2 | 11
TGCAGCGTCGGCCTGAACAGGGGTTCACCCCTCCACTTT | CSVGLNRGSPLHF | TRBV29-1 | TRBD1 | . | TRBJ1-6 | 13
TGCAGCGTTGAAGGAGGGGGAGAGACCCAGTACTTC | CSVEGGGETQYF | TRBV29-1 | . | . | TRBJ2-5 | 12
TGTGCCAGTGCGCGGAGGAGCACAGATACGCAGTATTTT | CASARRSTDTQYF | TRBV19 | . | . | TRBJ2-3 | 13
TGTGCCAGCTCCGGCCGCAGGGTAGGTGAGCAGTTCTTC | CASSGRRVGEQFF | TRBV18 | . | . | TRBJ2-1 | 13
TGTGCCAGCAGCTTGACACCCCCAGTGGACACTGAAGCTTTCTTT | CASSLTPPVDTEAFF | TRBV5-6 | . | . | TRBJ1-1 | 15
TGTGCCAGCAGTCCGGGACAGTCGTCACCCCTCCACTTT | CASSPGQSSPLHF | TRBV7-9 | TRBD1 | . | TRBJ1-6 | 13
TGTGCCAGCAGCACCGGTGGGGCTGGGGCCAACGTCCTGACTTTC | CASSTGGAGANVLTF | TRBV7-9 | . | few | TRBJ2-6 | 15
TGTGCCAGCGGTAGGACAGGGAAGGACACTGAAGCTTTCTTT | CASGRTGKDTEAFF | TRBV2 | TRBD1 | . | TRBJ1-1 | 14
TGTGCCAGCAGTTTATCCAATTCACCCCTCCACTTT | CASSLSNSPLHF | TRBV28 | . | few | TRBJ1-6 | 12
TGTGCCAGCAGCTTACGTCCCTCAGACATACTCACAGATATGCAGTATTTT | CASSLRPSDILTDMQYF | TRBV7-2 | . | . | TRBJ2-3 | 17
TGTGCCAGCAGCTTAGTCGGGTTATGGGAGCAGTACTTC | CASSLVGLWEQYF | TRBV7-2 | . | . | TRBJ2-7 | 13
TGTGCCTGGAGTGTACTCGACCGGAATTCACCCCTCCACTTT | CAWSVLDRNSPLHF | TRBV30 | . | . | TRBJ1-6 | 14
TGCGCCAGCCGGGAATCGCCTAATGAAAAACTGTTTTTT | CASRESPNEKLFF | TRBV5-1 | . | few | TRBJ1-4 | 13
TGTGCCATCAGGCCCACAGGGGCGTCCGAGCAGTACTTC | CAIRPTGASEQYF | TRBV10-3 | TRBD1 | . | TRBJ2-7 | 13
TGCGCCAGCAGCCCGGGACAGGGCCGGGTAGAGACCCAGTACTTC | CASSPGQGRVETQYF | TRBV7-2 | TRBD1 | once | TRBJ2-5 | 15
TGTGCCAGCAGTGATTTCCGAACGAACACCGGGGAGCTGTTTTTT | CASSDFRTNTGELFF | TRBV2 | . | . | TRBJ2-2 | 15
TGTGCCAGCAGCGTAGAGGGCAGGCCTGAAAAACTGTTTTTT | CASSVEGRPEKLFF | TRBV9 | . | . | TRBJ1-4 | 14
TGTGCCAGCAGCCAAGGCAGGGACCCTACCTACGAGCAGTACTTC | CASSQGRDPTYEQYF | TRBV7-2 | . | . | TRBJ2-7 | 15
TGCGCCAGCAGTCAATCACGGCTCCAAGATGAGCAGTTCTTC | CASSQSRLQDEQFF | TRBV23-1 | . | . | TRBJ2-1 | 14
TGTGCCAGCAAGATCCAAGAGACCCAGTACTTC | CASKIQETQYF | TRBV7-9 | . | . | TRBJ2-5 | 11
TGTGCCTGGAGGAGGCGCGGCCCGAACAGGCTACGAGCCTACGAGCAGTACTTC | CAWRRRGPNRLRAYEQYF | TRBV30 | . | . | TRBJ2-7 | 18
TGTGCCAGCAGTAGGCCGGGAAGGAACACCGGGGAGCTGTTTTTT | CASSRPGRNTGELFF | TRBV6-5 | . | . | TRBJ2-2 | 15
TGCAGTGCTTCTAACCGGGAGCTGTTTTTT | CSASNRELFF | TRBV20-1 | . | . | TRBJ2-2 | 10
TGTGCCAGCAGCTTAAGGGAAGATACGCAGTATTTT | CASSLREDTQYF | TRBV11-2 | . | . | TRBJ2-3 | 12
TGTGCCAGCAGCTTCGGGTATCAAGAGACCCAGTACTTC | CASSFGYQETQYF | TRBV11-2 | . | few | TRBJ2-5 | 13
TGTGCCATCAGTGAGTTAGCGGGGTACAATGAGCAGTTCTTC | CAISELAGYNEQFF | TRBV10-3 | TRBD2 | few | TRBJ2-1 | 14
TGTGCCAGCAGCACGACAGGCGAGCAGTACTTC | CASSTTGEQYF | TRBV7-2 | . | . | TRBJ2-7 | 11